This entry lists 2 T cell receptor beta chains sequenced from one sample in a study of tumor-infiltrating lymphocytes in primary liver carcinoma. Co-extraction of RNA and DNA was performed on roughly 17-32 mg of unsorted bulk tissue. The authors made TCR beta cDNA from approximately 490 ng total RNA with a constant-region primer. Libraries of TCR beta came from three nested multiplex PCR rounds with slightly modified ARM-PCR. Amplification in the first two PCR rounds was performed using TRBV1-TRBV30 forward primers and a C-beta reverse primer for approximately 10 cycles each. From the multiplex PCR reads, TCRdb called clonotypes with MiXCR, one entry per CDR3 protein. The sample carries roughly 190,000 distinct CDR3 sequences, around four fifths recorded once. The sample was tumor tissue from primary liver carcinoma. Every receptor here comes from a man aged 40-55 years with primary liver carcinoma and hepatitis B virus infection.

About this clonotype itself: Mismatch with germline at one junction end may stem from a read error. The V gene is TRBV4-2, the J gene TRBJ1-5; possible D gene TRBD1, 6 bases. There are 18 residues in the CDR3. CDR1 and CDR2 from the germline V gene are LGHNA and YNFKEQ. The CDR3 sequence is CASSPHLRGSTGPQPQHF. The CDR3 DNA reads TGTGCTAGCAGCCCCCACCTACGAGGAAGCACAGGGCCTCAGCCCCAGCATTTT.

As for this clonotype: One end of the junction varies from germline; a read error may be responsible. This chain joins TRBV6-5 and TRBJ1-4; D is uncertain. CDR3 length equals 14 residues. From germline, CDR1 is MNHEY and CDR2 SVGAGI. The CDR3 protein is CASRMIATNEKLLF. CDR3 nucleotides: TGTGCCAGCAGAATGATTGCGACTAATGAAAAACTGCTTTTT.